The 19 T cell receptor beta chains below come from one sample, sequenced in a study of tumor-infiltrating lymphocytes in primary liver carcinoma. Unsorted whole blood supplied the blood RNA, and germline DNA was isolated too. The researchers produced TCR beta cDNA from roughly 500 ng total RNA with a constant-region primer. TCR beta libraries came from three nested multiplex PCR rounds using slightly modified ARM-PCR. Two initial PCR rounds of around 9 cycles each paired TRBV1-TRBV30 forward primers with a C-beta reverse primer. TCRdb recomputed calls from the multiplex PCR reads with MiXCR, one row per CDR3 protein. The sample records about 320,000 distinct CDR3 sequences, less than 75% being singletons. Specimen: peripheral blood. Every receptor here comes from a middle-aged man with primary liver carcinoma and hepatitis B virus infection.

The sample holds a few counts of this clonotype. The chain couples TRBV11-2 to TRBJ2-2; no clear D. V lost 3 bases and J lost 2, with 16 bases in between. The germline V gene has CDR1 SGHAT and CDR2 FQNNGV. The CDR3 is 17 amino acids. The CDR3 region is CASSFTQSSINTGELFF. CDR3 sequence (DNA): TGTGCCAGCAGCTTCACCCAGTCCTCAATAAACACCGGGGAGCTGTTTTTT.

As to this clonotype: Its ends do not fully match the called genes, so a read error is possible. The chain recombines TRBV7-9 with TRBJ2-5; 7 bases agree with TRBD1. Germline values: CDR1 SEHNR, CDR2 FQNEAQ (reference sequence). This CDR3 contains 14 residues. CDR3 nucleotides: TGTGCCAGCAGCTTAGTACAGGGGCAAGAGACCAAGTACTTC. Its protein is CASSLVQGQETKYF.

V is TRBV12-5 and J is TRBJ2-7, with D possibly TRBD2 on 6 matching bases. Germline CDR1 LGHNT, CDR2 FRNRAP. This CDR3 has 13 amino acids. The CDR3 protein is CVSGPEPGGEQYF. The CDR3, as DNA: TGTGTTAGCGGTCCAGAGCCCGGGGGCGAGCAGTACTTC. Full variable domain (outside the CDR3, taken from reference TRBV12-5 and TRBJ2-7): DARVTQTPRHKVTEMGQEVTMRCQPILGHNTVFWYRQTMMQGLELLAYFRNRAPLDDSGMPKDRFSAEMPDATLATLKIQPSEPRDSAVYFCVSGPEPGGEQYFGPGTRLTVT.

The sample holds a few counts of this clonotype. A single base separates this from a much larger clone, so it may be a read error. V usage is TRBV29-1 and J usage is TRBJ1-2; D is possibly TRBD1 (6 bases). Germline CDR1 is SQVTM and CDR2 is ANQGSEA. CDR3 length equals 13 residues. This CDR3 reads CSVDFGGALGYIF. As DNA, the CDR3 is TGCAGCGTTGATTTTGGGGGGGCGCTCGGATACATCTTC.

Of note for this clonotype: A single base separates this from a much larger clone, so it may be a read error. This rearrangement joins TRBV11-2 to TRBJ2-3, with D maybe TRBD1 (5 bases). CDR1 is SGHAT and CDR2 is FQNNGV in the germline V gene. Between the trimmed V and J ends, which lost 1 base and 2 bases, there was a span of 19 bases. This CDR3 has 18 residues. In nucleotides, the CDR3 is TGTGCCAGCAGCTTAGCATCAGGGCTAGTGGCAATCACAGATACGCAGTATTTT. Protein: CASSLASGLVAITDTQYF. The entire variable domain, with the rest obtained from reference TRBV11-2 and TRBJ2-3, is as follows: EAGVAQSPRYKIIEKRQSVAFWCNPISGHATLYWYQQILGQGPKLLIQFQNNGVVDDSQLPKDRFSAERLKGVDSTLKIQPAKLEDSAVYLCASSLASGLVAITDTQYFGPGTRLTVL.

The V call is TRBV7-9, the J call TRBJ1-5; a possible D gene is TRBD1 (6 bases). V was pared by 5 bases and J by 7 bases, with 15 bases between. The CDR3 has 14 amino acids. Germline values: CDR1 SEHNR, CDR2 FQNEAQ (reference sequence). The CDR3 loop reads CASSRTEVDQPQHF. The CDR3 region has the DNA TGTGCCAGCAGCCGGACAGAGGTGGACCAGCCCCAGCATTTT.

The chain links TRBV11-1 to TRBJ2-7; D is uncertain. There are 14 residues in the CDR3. CDR1 is SGHAT and CDR2 is FQDESV in the germline V gene (reference sequence). The CDR3 here is CVSSDLDRSYEQYF. Here the CDR3 DNA reads TGTGTTAGCAGCGACCTAGACCGTAGTTACGAGCAGTACTTC.

Points on this clonotype: One junction end disagrees with the germline gene, perhaps due to a read error. The chain uses TRBV11-1 and TRBJ2-5; 10 bases line up with TRBD1. This CDR3 contains 14 residues. Germline CDR1 and CDR2: SGHAT and FQDESV (reference sequence). CDR3 DNA: TGTGCCAACAGCTCCGGGACAGGGGTAGAGACCCAGTACTTC. Translated: CANSSGTGVETQYF.

The chain carries TRBV5-1 and TRBJ2-7; 11 positions agree with TRBD2. Trimming took 4 bases from V and 4 from J; bases not matched to a gene: 4. The CDR3 contains 14 residues. Germline loops: CDR1 SGHRS, CDR2 YFSETQ. The CDR3 DNA reads TGCGCCAGCAGCCCCGGGACTAGCGGATACGAGCAGTACTTC. This encodes CASSPGTSGYEQYF. Full variable domain (outside the CDR3, taken from reference TRBV5-1 and TRBJ2-7): KAGVTQTPRYLIKTRGQQVTLSCSPISGHRSVSWYQQTPGQGLQFLFEYFSETQRNKGNFPGRFSGRQFSNSRSEMNVSTLELGDSALYLCASSPGTSGYEQYFGPGTRLTVT.

As for this clonotype: This CDR3 is missing its conserved last phenylalanine or tryptophan, likely due to a read error. The chain recombines TRBV6-1 with TRBJ2-7; 9 nucleotides agree with TRBD1. Germline lookup yields CDR1 MNHNS and CDR2 SASEGT. Trimming removed 4 bases from V and 6 bases from J; junction bases left unmatched: 7. The CDR3 loop spans 14 amino acids. CDR3 in DNA: TGTGCCAGCAGTGGCAGGGGACAGGGCATCGAGCAGTACCTC. Translating it yields CASSGRGQGIEQYL.

This clonotype was recorded only once. A clone one base away is much larger, so this may be a read error. J is TRBJ1-5 and V is TRBV29-1; 8 bases are shared with TRBD1. Germline CDR1 reads SQVTM; CDR2 reads ANQGSEA. The CDR3 sequence is 13 residues long. CDR3 amino acids: CIVTQGGDQPQHF. The CDR3 DNA reads as TGCATCGTCACACAGGGGGGAGATCAGCCCCAGCATTTT.

The genes are TRBV20-1 and TRBJ1-2, with a tentative D call TRBD1 (5 bases). V lost 6 bases and J 1 base, leaving 15 bases between the germline ends. Germline V gene lookup returns CDR1 DFQATT and CDR2 SNEGSKA (reference sequence). This CDR3 has 14 amino acids. The CDR3 loop is CSARGGGSNYGYTF. As DNA, the CDR3 is TGCAGTGCCCGGGGCGGGGGAAGTAACTATGGCTACACCTTC.

Notes on this clonotype: The germline gene is not matched at one end of the junction; a read error may be the cause. V gene TRBV11-2 combines with J gene TRBJ1-5; possibly TRBD1 for D (5 bases). Germline V gene sequence: CDR1 SGHAT, CDR2 FQNNGV. The CDR3 has 15 amino acids. Here the CDR3 reads CTSSIGREGNQPQHF. Here the CDR3 DNA reads TGTACCAGTAGCATAGGCAGGGAGGGCAATCAGCCCCAGCATTTT.

The rearrangement links TRBV14 to TRBJ2-1; 8 positions match TRBD1. CDR1 is SGHDN and CDR2 is FVKESK in the germline V gene. CDR3 length: 16 residues. Trimming at V came to 5 bases and at J to 5 bases, leaving 11 bases not matched to a gene. The CDR3 DNA reads as TGTGCCAGCAGCACATCGACAGGGGACTTCAACAATGAGCAGTTCTTC. It specifies CASSTSTGDFNNEQFF.

Notes on this clonotype: A much larger clone lies one base from this, so it may be a read error. The rearrangement joins TRBV4-1 to TRBJ1-5; D uncertain. Germline V gives CDR1 MGHRA, CDR2 YSYEKL. The CDR3 totals 13 residues. The CDR3 sequence is CANSQELIQPQHF. The CDR3 DNA is TGCGCCAACAGCCAAGAATTAATTCAGCCCCAGCATTTT.

V and J are TRBV6-5 and TRBJ1-5, with TRBD1 identical over 10 bases. The junction had 7 bases not matched to a gene; V was cut back by 10 bases and J by 1 base. Germline values: CDR1 MNHEY, CDR2 SVGAGI. CDR3 length: 15 amino acids. CDR3 amino acids: CANSRTGGSNQPQHF. The CDR3 nucleotides read TGTGCCAACAGCAGGACAGGGGGAAGCAATCAGCCCCAGCATTTT.

Points on this clonotype: This CDR3 is missing its conserved last phenylalanine or tryptophan, likely due to a read error. This chain joins TRBV6-1 and TRBJ2-5; maybe TRBD2 (6 bases). CDR3 length: 13 amino acids. Trimming stripped 6 bases from V and 2 bases from J, with 10 bases between. The germline gives CDR1 MNHNS, CDR2 SASEGT. The chain's CDR3 is CASSIAAQETQYL. CDR3 bases: TGTGCCAGCAGCATAGCGGCTCAAGAGACCCAGTACTTA.

CDR3 amino acids: CASSRGQGAPYEQYF. The CDR3 bases are TGTGCCAGCAGCAGGGGACAGGGGGCCCCGTACGAGCAGTACTTC. The rearrangement links TRBV7-3 to TRBJ2-7; 12 nucleotides align to TRBD1. This CDR3 is 15 amino acids long. Germline lookup yields CDR1 SGHTA and CDR2 FQGTGA. The junction had 6 bases not matched to a gene; V was cut back by 5 bases and J by 4 bases.

Comment on this clonotype: This sequence may be a read error, since a much larger clone differs from it by one base. The chain is built from TRBV19 and TRBJ2-5, with TRBD2 as a possible D gene (6 bases). V was pared by 10 bases and J by 4 bases, with 13 bases between. CDR1 and CDR2 from the germline V gene are LNHDA and SQIVND (reference sequence). The CDR3 sequence is 12 residues long. The CDR3 DNA sequence: TGTGCCACTCGACTAGTGGGAGAGACCCAGTACTTC. Its protein is CATRLVGETQYF.